This T cell receptor beta chain was recorded in a study of T-cell memory formation after mild COVID-19. Study background: In these data, TCR clusters were largely donor specific. Study results and limitations: Later expanders leaned toward CD4+, whereas clones contracting from day 15 to 85 were balanced CD4/CD8. In pre-infection memory, a portion of responding clones appeared, which suggested that cross-reactive memory joined.

This clonotype was recorded a few times. Its specificity is unknown. Constant-segment primers and 5'RACE yielded cDNA libraries for TCR alpha and TCR beta, each carrying sample barcodes and UMIs. TCRdb processed the 5' RACE reads anew with MiXCR; each CDR3 protein has one entry. This table has 550,000 to 700,000 distinct CDR3 sequences, roughly a sixth appearing once. The sample comprised PBMCs or a T cell subset sorted from them (not recorded which). The receptor was isolated from an adult woman who had mild COVID-19 (a few samples of this study predate the infection). Cell type and time point are not known.

The CDR3 spells CASSPAGTGGGTEAFF. The CDR3 DNA is TGCGCCAGCAGCCCCGCCGGGACAGGGGGCGGAACTGAAGCTTTCTTT. The chain combines TRBV5-1 with TRBJ1-1, with 12 nucleotides matching TRBD1. The germline gives CDR1 SGHRS, CDR2 YFSETQ. The CDR3 has 16 amino acids. The ends lost 4 bases at V and 5 bases at J; junction bases unmatched: 9.